This is a list of T cell receptor beta chains from one sample in a study of blood T cell repertoires in COVID-19. Sequencing used immunoSEQ multiplex PCR; TCRdb keeps in-frame clones, though not all of them. The sample lists roughly 300,000 clones; 86% were seen once. The sequencing sample was made of peripheral blood. These receptors were obtained from a woman aged 25 to 39 with COVID-19, enrolled during active disease. CDR3s include the opening cysteine and the closing phenylalanine or tryptophan. Each record gives: J gene, clone size, D gene, V gene, CDR3 DNA, CDR3 protein. A D gene is named only where the DNA matches it firmly. Clone size appears in some rows only: once, few, many, or a class for an expanded clone.

TRBJ2-7 | NA | TRBD2 | TRBV11-2 | TGTGCCAGCAGCCCCCAAGCGGGGCGTACCTACGAGCAGTACTTC | CASSPQAGRTYEQYF
TRBJ2-7 | NA | NA | TRBV20-1 | TGCAGTGCTAGGATGAGTTACGAGCAGTACTTC | CSARMSYEQYF
TRBJ2-1 | NA | NA | TRBV30 | TGTGCCTGGGAACCGCAGGGAACGAATGAGCAGTTCTTC | CAWEPQGTNEQFF
TRBJ1-5 | NA | NA | TRBV7-9 | TGTGCCAGCAGCTTTTCAGGGGCGGGTCAGCCCCAGCATTTT | CASSFSGAGQPQHF
TRBJ2-3 | NA | NA | TRBV7-9 | TGTGCCAGCACCGACTTCGTTGCGGGCACAGATACGCAGTATTTT | CASTDFVAGTDTQYF
TRBJ1-5 | once | TRBD1 | TRBV4-2 | TGTGCCAGCAGCCCCCACAGGGGTGGCAATCAGCCCCAGCATTTT | CASSPHRGGNQPQHF
TRBJ2-7 | NA | TRBD1 | TRBV7-9 | TGTGCCAGCAGCTTAGGGCAGGGGGCCTACGAGCAGTACTTC | CASSLGQGAYEQYF
TRBJ1-2 | NA | NA | TRBV28 | TGTGCCAGCACCCCCCCTTCTAACTATGGCTACACCTTC | CASTPPSNYGYTF
TRBJ1-1 | NA | NA | TRBV5-6 | TGTGCCAGCACCTCGGGGGGAGCGGTGTTCTTT | CASTSGGAVFF
TRBJ1-5 | NA | NA | TRBV19 | TGTGCCAGTAGTATAACTGGCACGGGGATAGACTCCCCCCAGCATTTT | CASSITGTGIDSPQHF
TRBJ1-1 | NA | NA | TRBV6-5 | TGTGCCAGCAGTTACTCGACTAATTACATTGAAGCTTTCTTT | CASSYSTNYIEAFF
TRBJ2-5 | NA | NA | TRBV11-3 | TGTGCCAGCAGCTTGGACAGCCAAGAGACCCAGTACTTC | CASSLDSQETQYF
TRBJ1-2 | many | NA | TRBV18 | TGTGCCAGCTCACCGAACGAGAACTATGGCTACACCTTC | CASSPNENYGYTF
TRBJ1-1 | NA | NA | TRBV10-2 | TGCGCCAGCATGAATCAGGTCCCCACTGAAGCTTTCTTT | CASMNQVPTEAFF
TRBJ2-1 | NA | TRBD1 | TRBV19 | TGTGCCAGTAGTATGTTATTTGGGACAGGGGTGAATGAGCAGTTCTTC | CASSMLFGTGVNEQFF
TRBJ1-4 | NA | TRBD1 | TRBV5-1 | TGCGCCAGCAGCTCAGGGACAGGGGCTAATGAAAAACTGTTTTTT | CASSSGTGANEKLFF
TRBJ2-3 | NA | TRBD2 | TRBV27 | TGTGCCAGCAGTCCAATCTGGGTTGGCGGGGGGGAGGATACGCAGTATTTT | CASSPIWVGGGEDTQYF
TRBJ2-1 | few | NA | TRBV6-1 | TGTGCCAGCAGTGGAGGTGGGGGGGCCGTTTTCTCCTACAATGAGCAGTTCTTC | CASSGGGGAVFSYNEQFF
TRBJ2-2 | NA | NA | TRBV19 | TGTGCCAGTAGTATCCGGTTCGGGGAGCTGTTTTTT | CASSIRFGELFF
TRBJ2-1 | NA | NA | TRBV5-4 | TGTGCCAGCAGCTTGGATTTGGCGGCCCCGACAGGAGAGCAGTTCTTC | CASSLDLAAPTGEQFF
TRBJ1-1 | NA | NA | TRBV19 | TGTGCCAGTAGTATAATCGTCGTGGGGGGCACTGAAGCTTTCTTT | CASSIIVVGGTEAFF
TRBJ1-2 | NA | NA | TRBV25-1 | TGTGCCAGCAGTGTGGGGAGCGGCTACACCTTC | CASSVGSGYTF
TRBJ2-7 | NA | NA | TRBV7-9 | TGTGCCAGCAGCTCCGTGCCGGTGGTCTACGAGCAGTACTTC | CASSSVPVVYEQYF
TRBJ1-2 | few | NA | TRBV12-3/TRBV12-4 | TGTGCCAGCAGGCGGACAGTCGGCTACACCTTC | CASRRTVGYTF
TRBJ2-1 | NA | NA | TRBV3-1/TRBV3-2 | TGTGCCAGCAGCCAAGGGCTAGCTAGGTTCTTC | CASSQGLARFF
TRBJ2-7 | few | NA | TRBV5-1 | TGCGCCAGCAGCCCCCGCAGGCAGCCCTACGAGCAGTACTTC | CASSPRRQPYEQYF
TRBJ2-7 | NA | TRBD1 | TRBV5-4 | TGTGCCAGCAGGGAGGGACAGGGCTACGAGCAGTACTTC | CASREGQGYEQYF
TRBJ2-7 | NA | TRBD1 | TRBV4-2 | TGTGCCAGCAGCCAAGTTTCGCGCGGCAGGGGGCTGTTTGAGCAGTACTTC | CASSQVSRGRGLFEQYF
TRBJ2-1 | NA | NA | TRBV18 | TGTGCCAGCTCACCTCAGGGATTGAGTCTGCGCGGCAATGAGCAGTTCTTC | CASSPQGLSLRGNEQFF
TRBJ2-5 | NA | NA | TRBV10-2 | TGCGCCAGCAGTGAGCCCGAAGAGACCCAGTACTTC | CASSEPEETQYF
TRBJ2-7 | NA | NA | TRBV6-1 | TGTGCCAGCAGTGAATCAGGCAGGGTGGGGCTCGAGCAGTACTTC | CASSESGRVGLEQYF
TRBJ2-2 | NA | TRBD2 | TRBV9 | TGTGCCAGCAGCCCCGGGACTATCACCACCGGGGAGCTGTTTTTT | CASSPGTITTGELFF
TRBJ1-2 | NA | NA | TRBV5-1 | TGCGCCAGCAGGGGCAGGGAGGACTATGGCTACACCTTC | CASRGREDYGYTF
TRBJ2-1 | NA | TRBD2 | TRBV4-1 | TGCGCCAGCAGCCTCGCCGGGACTAGCGGGGGGGCTTATAACAATGAGCAGTTCTTC | CASSLAGTSGGAYNNEQFF
TRBJ1-1 | few | NA | TRBV5-6 | TGTGCCAGCAGCCGGACTCGGGACACTGAAGCTTTCTTT | CASSRTRDTEAFF
TRBJ2-7 | NA | NA | TRBV7-2 | TGTGCCAGCGGAGTAGGTGGGAGCCGGTATTACGAGCAGTACTTC | CASGVGGSRYYEQYF
TRBJ1-5 | NA | NA | TRBV27 | TGTGCCAGCAGTTTCTATAGCAATCAGCCCCAGCATTTT | CASSFYSNQPQHF
TRBJ2-7 | once | TRBD2 | TRBV28 | TGTGCCAGCGTCGGACTAGCGGTACACTACGAGCAGTACTTC | CASVGLAVHYEQYF
TRBJ1-3 | NA | TRBD1 | TRBV24-1 | TGTGCCACCAGTGATTTAGAGGGAACAGGGGGGAAATCCTCTGGAAACACCATATATTTT | CATSDLEGTGGKSSGNTIYF
TRBJ1-4 | NA | NA | TRBV6-4 | TGTGCCAGCAGCCTAGGCGGGAGCAATGAAAAACTGTTTTTT | CASSLGGSNEKLFF
TRBJ2-1 | few | TRBD2 | TRBV9 | TGTGCCAGCAGCGTAGAGGCCGGGACTAGCTCCTACAATGAGCAGTTCTTC | CASSVEAGTSSYNEQFF
TRBJ2-5 | NA | NA | TRBV3-1/TRBV3-2 | TGTGCCAGCAGCCAAGATCGAAACTCGGGGGAGACCCAGTACTTC | CASSQDRNSGETQYF
TRBJ2-3 | once | NA | TRBV5-8 | TGTGCCAGCAGCTTGGGGCTAGCCCAAGATACGCAGTATTTT | CASSLGLAQDTQYF
TRBJ1-4 | NA | TRBD1 | TRBV7-9 | TGTGCCAGCAGCTCTAGACAGGGATGGGATGAAAAACTGTTTTTT | CASSSRQGWDEKLFF
TRBJ2-1 | many | TRBD1 | TRBV13 | TGTGCCAGCAGCTTATGGACAGGGGGGGACAATGAGCAGTTCTTC | CASSLWTGGDNEQFF
TRBJ2-7 | NA | TRBD2 | TRBV27 | TGTGCCAGCAGCCCCGGGACTAGCGGCTACGAGCAGTACTTC | CASSPGTSGYEQYF
TRBJ1-5 | NA | NA | TRBV21-1 | TGTGCCAGCAGCCTTCGTAGTCAGCCCCAGCATTTT | CASSLRSQPQHF
TRBJ2-7 | NA | NA | TRBV19 | TGTGCCAGTAGTTCAGGGGCGGTCTACGAGCAGTACTTC | CASSSGAVYEQYF
TRBJ2-3 | once | TRBD2 | TRBV7-2 | TGTGCCAGCAGCCCCGGGAGGACTAGCGGCACAGATACGCAGTATTTT | CASSPGRTSGTDTQYF
TRBJ2-2 | few | NA | TRBV25-1 | TGTGCCAGCAGTGTCCGAACGGATGGAGACACCGGGGAGCTGTTTTTT | CASSVRTDGDTGELFF
TRBJ2-3 | NA | TRBD2 | TRBV5-1 | TGCGCCAGCAGCTTACTAGCGGGGGACACAGATACGCAGTATTTT | CASSLLAGDTDTQYF
TRBJ2-5 | once | NA | TRBV27 | TGTGCCAGCAGTTTACCGGACTCCGGAGAGACCCAGTACTTC | CASSLPDSGETQYF
TRBJ1-6 | NA | TRBD1 | TRBV3-1/TRBV3-2 | TGTGCCAGCAGCTTTACAGGGGTTGCCCTCCACTTT | CASSFTGVALHF
TRBJ2-3 | NA | TRBD2 | TRBV3-1/TRBV3-2 | TGTGCCAGCAGCCAAGGTGGCGGGGGGGAGGCAGATACGCAGTATTTT | CASSQGGGGEADTQYF
TRBJ1-2 | NA | NA | TRBV11-2 | TGTGCCAGCAGCTTAGACAGGTTCGTCGACGGCTATGGCTACACCTTC | CASSLDRFVDGYGYTF
TRBJ2-1 | NA | TRBD1 | TRBV29-1 | TGCAGCGCAGGGACAGGATCCCTCAGACGGTACTTCTTC | CSAGTGSLRRYFF
TRBJ2-5 | once | TRBD2 | TRBV3-1/TRBV3-2 | TGTGCCAGCAGCCCACGGACTAGCGGGGGGGCGGAGACCCAGTACTTC | CASSPRTSGGAETQYF
TRBJ2-5 | NA | TRBD2 | TRBV9 | TGTGCCAGCAGCGCAGGACTAGCGGGGGGCCTCAACGCAAAAGAGACCCAGTACTTC | CASSAGLAGGLNAKETQYF
TRBJ1-6 | NA | NA | TRBV18 | TGTGCCAGCTCACCGGGAGTGGGCGATTCACCCCTCCACTTT | CASSPGVGDSPLHF
TRBJ1-4 | NA | NA | TRBV15 | TGTGCCACCAGCAGAGACACAACTAATGAAAAACTGTTTTTT | CATSRDTTNEKLFF